This entry lists 24 T cell receptor beta chains sequenced from one sample in a study of regulatory T cells in long-lasting Graves disease. CDR3-region Arm-PCR and iRepertoire HTBI primers produced the TCR beta libraries. TCRdb reprocessed the multiplex PCR reads via MiXCR and lists one record per CDR3 protein. This table has 350,000 to 500,000 distinct CDR3 sequences, roughly 15% appearing once. Time point specified: newly diagnosed GD, antithyroid drugs for less than 3 months. TCR sequences were obtained from RNA taken from PBMCs. These data were also reused for a study on T cells in Graves' hyperthyroidism and ophthalmopathy.

Sequences were derived from peripheral blood mononuclear cells (PBMCs), sampled at new diagnosis, from a patient treated with antithyroid drugs. The receptor set was obtained from a woman between 45 and 60 years old with Graves disease.

Points on this clonotype: The junction differs from germline at one of its ends, possibly a read error. The chain recombines TRBV28 with TRBJ1-1; unclear D gene. The CDR3 length is 18 residues. Germline V CDR1 and CDR2: MDHEN, SYDVKM. The CDR3 loop is CASSLFLSLDVGNTEALF. The CDR3 DNA sequence: TGTGCCAGCAGTTTATTTCTGAGTTTAGATGTGGGGAACACTGAAGCTCTCTTT.

This clonotype appeared a few times. V usage is TRBV5-1 and J usage is TRBJ2-1; 11 bases are a match to TRBD2. Looked up from germline, CDR1 is SGHRS and CDR2 is YFSETQ. The trim removed 0 bases at V and 0 bases at J, leaving 5 bases unmatched. CDR3 length equals 18 residues. CDR3 sequence: CASSLETSGVSSYNEQFF. CDR3 coding DNA: TGCGCCAGCAGCTTGGAGACTAGCGGGGTAAGCTCCTACAATGAGCAGTTCTTC. Complete variable domain (other parts from reference TRBV5-1 and TRBJ2-1): KAGVTQTPRYLIKTRGQQVTLSCSPISGHRSVSWYQQTPGQGLQFLFEYFSETQRNKGNFPGRFSGRQFSNSRSEMNVSTLELGDSALYLCASSLETSGVSSYNEQFFGPGTRLTVL.

This clonotype was counted many times. The chain has TRBV28 and TRBJ2-7; 7 positions agree with TRBD1. The J segment lost 2 bases and the V segment lost 5 bases, leaving 12 bases of the junction unmatched. Germline CDR1 is MDHEN and CDR2 is SYDVKM. This CDR3 is built from 16 residues. CDR3: CASSPSDGTVAYEQYF. For the CDR3, the DNA is TGTGCCAGCAGTCCCAGCGACGGGACAGTTGCCTACGAGCAGTACTTC.

The chain combines TRBV7-6 with TRBJ2-3, with 9 nucleotides matching TRBD1. The V gene's germline CDR1 is SGHVS and CDR2 FNYEAQ. Germline trimming cut 5 bases from V and 3 bases from J; bases unmatched to any gene: 12. The CDR3 is made up of 17 amino acids. The CDR3 region has the DNA TGTGCCAGCAGCCAGCCCCGAACCGGGACAGGGACAGATACGCAGTATTTT. It translates to CASSQPRTGTGTDTQYF.

This clonotype has only a few counts. The chain combines TRBV6-1 with TRBJ2-1, with a weak D call TRBD2 (6 bases). The CDR3 spans 17 residues. Germline CDR1 is MNHNS and CDR2 is SASEGT. Trimming left V 6 bases short and J 2 bases short, with 20 bases between. CDR3: CASRDARAGGTYNEQFF. The CDR3 region has the DNA TGTGCCAGCAGAGACGCTAGGGCTGGAGGGACCTACAATGAGCAGTTCTTC.

This chain links TRBV7-2 with TRBJ2-1, with 12 bases fitting TRBD2. With 6 bases clipped from V and 6 bases from J, the junction kept 9 bases outside the gene matches. The CDR3 runs to 16 residues. Per germline, CDR1 SGHTA and CDR2 FQGNSA. CDR3: CASSKSGLAGGNEQFF. CDR3 nucleotide sequence: TGTGCCAGCAGTAAATCGGGACTAGCGGGCGGCAATGAGCAGTTCTTC.

This clonotype showed up many times. This chain uses TRBV5-5 with TRBJ2-1, with TRBD2 identical over 7 bases. Losses at the gene ends were 0 bases for V and 9 bases for J; bases not matched to a gene: 9. The CDR3 extends over 15 amino acids. Per germline, CDR1 SGHKS and CDR2 YYEKEE (reference sequence). The chain's CDR3 is CASSLAAGVEGEQFF. As DNA, the CDR3 is TGTGCCAGCAGCTTGGCCGCGGGAGTAGAGGGTGAGCAGTTCTTC.

This clonotype has ten or more counts. The chain combines TRBV7-8 with TRBJ2-5; D unclear. CDR1 SGHVS and CDR2 FQNEAQ come from the germline V gene. The CDR3 is 13 amino acids. V was pared by 5 bases and J by 4 bases, with 11 bases between. CDR3 sequence: CASSHYRTETQYF. CDR3 in DNA: TGTGCCAGCAGCCACTACAGAACAGAGACCCAGTACTTC.

This clonotype was found many times. The chain carries TRBV5-1 and TRBJ2-1, with 7 bases matching TRBD1. Germline values: CDR1 SGHRS, CDR2 YFSETQ. The CDR3 is 15 amino acids. Trimming took 3 bases from V and 4 from J; bases not matched to a gene: 7. In DNA, the CDR3 is TGCGCCAGCAGCTCGGGACAGCCAAGTTACAATGAGCAGTTCTTC. Protein: CASSSGQPSYNEQFF.

In its sample, this clonotype was seen a few times. The chain is built from TRBV9 and TRBJ2-1; TRBD2 is a possible D gene (6 bases). This CDR3 region has 13 residues. Trimming pared 4 bases from V and 7 bases from J, leaving 12 bases between. Germline V gene sequence: CDR1 SGDLS, CDR2 YYNGEE. CDR3 amino acids: CASSPRRGNEQFF. CDR3 bases: TGTGCCAGCAGCCCTCGTCGGGGGAATGAGCAGTTCTTC.

This clonotype has ten or more counts. V is TRBV18 and J is TRBJ2-5, with 7 bases aligning to TRBD2. With 2 bases clipped from V and 1 base from J, the junction kept 4 bases outside the gene matches. CDR3 length equals 15 residues. The germline CDR1 and CDR2 sequences are KGHSH and LQKENI. In nucleotides, the CDR3 is TGTGCCAGCTCACCAATCCGCGGGAGCCAAGAGACCCAGTACTTC. This sequence encodes CASSPIRGSQETQYF.

This clonotype was counted between two and nine times. The genes are TRBV6-2 or TRBV6-3 and TRBJ2-3, with 8 bases fitting TRBD2. The V and J ends lost 5 bases and 3 bases, in that order; junction bases with no gene match: 13. The CDR3 consists of 17 residues. Germline CDR1 reads MNHEY; CDR2 reads SVGEGT. The CDR3 DNA sequence: TGTGCCAGCAGTGAAGGGACTAGTGGCGGGAGGACAGATACGCAGTATTTT. Translating gives CASSEGTSGGRTDTQYF.

In this sample, this clonotype turned up many times. This chain joins TRBV7-8 and TRBJ2-2, with TRBD2 as a possible D gene (6 bases). The CDR3 is made up of 17 amino acids. Per germline, CDR1 SGHVS and CDR2 FQNEAQ. The V end lost 3 bases, the J end lost 1 base, and 15 bases lay between the germline ends. The CDR3 reads CASSFGFIAENTGELFF. In nucleotides, the CDR3 is TGTGCCAGCAGCTTTGGATTTATAGCGGAGAACACCGGGGAGCTGTTTTTT.

This clonotype was seen repeatedly, ten times or more. The chain uses TRBV11-2 and TRBJ2-1; TRBD2 agrees at 9 bases. CDR1 is SGHAT and CDR2 is FQNNGV in the germline V gene. Losses at the gene ends were 0 bases for V and 5 bases for J; bases not matched to a gene: 5. CDR3 length equals 16 residues. The CDR3 coding sequence is TGTGCCAGCAGCTTAGAGGCTAGCGGGAATAACAATGAGCAGTTCTTC. Protein product: CASSLEASGNNNEQFF.

V usage is TRBV5-1 and J usage is TRBJ2-1; D is perhaps TRBD2 (5 bases). The germline V gene encodes CDR1 SGHRS and CDR2 YFSETQ. CDR3 length: 15 amino acids. V was cut by 1 base and J by 2 bases, with 10 bases left in between. The CDR3, as DNA: TGCGCCAGCAGCTTGATTGAGGGCGCCTACAATGAGCAGTTCTTC. Protein sequence: CASSLIEGAYNEQFF.

This clonotype came up a few times. CDR3 coding DNA: TGTGCCAGTAGTGCGCGGACAGGGACCATCTATGGCTACACCTTC. Protein: CASSARTGTIYGYTF. The chain has TRBV19 and TRBJ1-2, with TRBD1 identical over 8 bases. The CDR3 has 15 residues. J lost 4 bases, V lost 5 bases, and 9 bases had no gene match. Germline V gene sequence: CDR1 LNHDA, CDR2 SQIVND (reference sequence).

The rearrangement links TRBV20-1 to TRBJ1-5; 9 bases fit TRBD1. Germline CDR1 and CDR2: DFQATT and SNEGSKA (reference sequence). The ends lost 6 bases at V and 0 bases at J; junction bases unmatched: 6. CDR3 length equals 15 residues. As DNA, the CDR3 is TGCAGTGCAAACGACAGGGGGTTTAGCAATCAGCCCCAGCATTTT. It codes for CSANDRGFSNQPQHF.

This clonotype has a count of ten or more. The chain joins TRBV5-1 to TRBJ2-7; the match to TRBD1 covers 10 bases. The CDR3 contains 13 residues. The germline V gene encodes CDR1 SGHRS and CDR2 YFSETQ. V shed 4 bases and J 2 bases; nucleotides not matched to a gene: 0. CDR3 bases: TGCGCCAGCAGCGGACAGGGGGCCTACGAGCAGTACTTC. This encodes CASSGQGAYEQYF.

This clonotype has a handful of counts. The genes are TRBV19 and TRBJ2-3; no definite D call. Between the trimmed V and J ends, which lost 3 bases and 3 bases, there was a span of 4 bases. CDR1 and CDR2 from the germline V gene are LNHDA and SQIVND (reference sequence). The CDR3 length is 12 residues. The CDR3, as DNA: TGTGCCAGTAGTATCGAGACAGATACGCAGTATTTT. It translates to CASSIETDTQYF.

For this clonotype: At one boundary the junction diverges from the germline segment, which might be a read error. V usage is TRBV6-4 and J usage is TRBJ1-5; 7 bases align to TRBD1. The germline V gene has CDR1 MRHNA and CDR2 SNTAGT. There are 13 residues in the CDR3. For the CDR3, the DNA is TGTGCCAGCTGTGAACAGGGGAATCAGCCCCAGCATTTT. Its translation is CASCEQGNQPQHF.

On this clonotype: At one of its ends the junction is not consistent with the germline gene, which may arise from a read error. This chain uses TRBV6-4 with TRBJ1-2; D is ambiguous. The CDR3 contains 15 residues. Germline CDR1 and CDR2: MRHNA and SNTAGT. CDR3 sequence (DNA): TGTGCCAGCAGTTACTCGTACCGGGCTAACTATGGCTACACCTTC. Translated: CASSYSYRANYGYTF.

This clonotype was detected ten times or more. The V and J genes are TRBV2 and TRBJ2-7; 7 bases are a match to TRBD2. The CDR3 runs to 15 residues. CDR1 is SNHLY and CDR2 is FYNNEI in the germline V gene. With V trimmed by 2 bases and J by 4 bases, 8 bases remained unmatched. The CDR3 protein is CASSEMRLAAYEQYF. CDR3 DNA sequence: TGTGCCAGCAGTGAAATGCGCCTAGCGGCATACGAGCAGTACTTC.

This sequence joins TRBV19 and TRBJ2-7; 8 bases match TRBD1. Per germline, CDR1 LNHDA and CDR2 SQIVND (reference sequence). The CDR3 extends over 14 amino acids. The V gene end was trimmed by 7 bases and the J gene end by 1 base; junction bases not matched to a gene: 6. CDR3 residues: CASTTGTGSYEQYF. In nucleotides, the CDR3 is TGTGCCAGTACCACCGGGACAGGTTCCTACGAGCAGTACTTC.

The J gene is TRBJ2-3, the V gene TRBV7-9; TRBD1 agrees at 7 bases. The V gene's germline CDR1 is SEHNR and CDR2 FQNEAQ (reference sequence). Trimming took 1 base from V and 5 from J; bases not matched to a gene: 6. This CDR3 is 15 amino acids long. The CDR3 loop is CASSLGDRVEDTQYF. DNA for the CDR3: TGTGCCAGCAGCTTAGGCGACAGGGTAGAAGATACGCAGTATTTT.